A selection of T cell receptor beta chains follows, all from one sample in a study of identical twins. TCRdb redid the calling of the 5' RACE reads with MiXCR, one entry per CDR3 protein. There are about 460,000 distinct CDR3 sequences in the sample; approximately 15% occur only once, and more than 0.5% lies in the top ten. This sample was shared with a second study, whose subject was yellow fever vaccine responses in identical twins.

Specimen: CD4+ T cells sorted from blood. Receptors originate from a woman between 18 and 29 years old in good health. The CDR3 runs from the conserved cysteine through the conserved F or W.

v_call | cdr3_aa
TRBV18 | CASSPTPQGDTAFF
TRBV4-2 | CASSQGNSGTYEQYF
TRBV29-1 | CSVFEHTEAFF
TRBV15 | CATSRDLQVGELFF
TRBV24-1 | CATAFGAGGLNEQFF
TRBV9 | CASSLTVRVTEAFF
TRBV14 | CASSQVETSGRRAGELFF
TRBV6-5 | CASSYTGGYEQYF
TRBV6-5 | CASSYRQGTGELFF
TRBV7-9 | CASSLAGGGGYNEQFF
TRBV14 | CASSHPGHYEQYF
TRBV28 | CASNPDSSGNTIYF
TRBV4-1 | CASTPGGETQYF
TRBV12-3/TRBV12-4 | CASGSISGGATYEQYF
TRBV12-3/TRBV12-4 | CASLEEGRDTGELFF
TRBV20-1 | CSASDTAGETQYF
TRBV5-1 | CASSRQGFDNEQFF
TRBV24-1 | CARIWWVPYNEQFF
TRBV5-7 | CASSLLQSQPQHF
TRBV5-4 | CASSLPGTGGNYGYTF
TRBV11-1 | CASSPGTSGGASTDTQYF
TRBV12-3/TRBV12-4 | CASSLGTRGDEQYF
TRBV6-1 | CASRKGSVTGRHEKLFF
TRBV18 | CASSPGPTYEQYF
TRBV13 | CASSPPGLAGEGDTQYF
TRBV5-4 | CASSFQGRTDTQYF
TRBV25-1 | CASSGLPGQGYF
TRBV9 | CASSPERGIRRDEQFF
TRBV28 | CASSSLTHRGSYEQYF
TRBV30 | CAWSAQTGWVTEAFF
TRBV12-3/TRBV12-4 | CAGGTAYNEQFF
TRBV2 | CASSDRAGSYNEQFF
TRBV14 | CASSQVAGALTYEQYF
TRBV29-1 | CSVAGTSDGYEQYF
TRBV5-1 | CASSWGDSQETQYF
TRBV4-2 | CASSPGQGQGGTDTQYF
TRBV9 | CASSVATWETQYF
TRBV19 | CASSTNQGVGYNEQFF
TRBV7-2 | CASSLAGTSGLETQYF
TRBV29-1 | CSVEEGQAGQEYEQYF
TRBV7-9 | CASSLTGALGQYF
TRBV10-3 | CAISAGEDQYF
TRBV28 | CASLQTSDYEQYF
TRBV6-5 | CASSYSGVGGGYTF
TRBV7-9 | CASSYAAGANGELFF
TRBV5-6 | CASSLALIAGSHEQYF
TRBV7-2 | CASRGGSGNYEQYF
TRBV11-2 | CASSLRAGLAGVNTGELFF
TRBV3-1 | CASSRDARGGYEQYF
TRBV25-1 | CASSESRGQGGYGYTF
TRBV6-1 | CASSPWANQETQYF
TRBV5-1 | CASSLASDKETQYF
TRBV6-1 | CASSTPGQLFLTYNEQFF
TRBV6-6 | CASSPSREQYF
TRBV19 | CASSLVGTGKDEQYF
TRBV7-2 | CASRSNQGSRSYEQYF
TRBV20-1 | CSARDHEGLQETQYF
TRBV3-1 | CASSQTRVDSTGELFF
TRBV20-1 | CSIQGNTEAFF